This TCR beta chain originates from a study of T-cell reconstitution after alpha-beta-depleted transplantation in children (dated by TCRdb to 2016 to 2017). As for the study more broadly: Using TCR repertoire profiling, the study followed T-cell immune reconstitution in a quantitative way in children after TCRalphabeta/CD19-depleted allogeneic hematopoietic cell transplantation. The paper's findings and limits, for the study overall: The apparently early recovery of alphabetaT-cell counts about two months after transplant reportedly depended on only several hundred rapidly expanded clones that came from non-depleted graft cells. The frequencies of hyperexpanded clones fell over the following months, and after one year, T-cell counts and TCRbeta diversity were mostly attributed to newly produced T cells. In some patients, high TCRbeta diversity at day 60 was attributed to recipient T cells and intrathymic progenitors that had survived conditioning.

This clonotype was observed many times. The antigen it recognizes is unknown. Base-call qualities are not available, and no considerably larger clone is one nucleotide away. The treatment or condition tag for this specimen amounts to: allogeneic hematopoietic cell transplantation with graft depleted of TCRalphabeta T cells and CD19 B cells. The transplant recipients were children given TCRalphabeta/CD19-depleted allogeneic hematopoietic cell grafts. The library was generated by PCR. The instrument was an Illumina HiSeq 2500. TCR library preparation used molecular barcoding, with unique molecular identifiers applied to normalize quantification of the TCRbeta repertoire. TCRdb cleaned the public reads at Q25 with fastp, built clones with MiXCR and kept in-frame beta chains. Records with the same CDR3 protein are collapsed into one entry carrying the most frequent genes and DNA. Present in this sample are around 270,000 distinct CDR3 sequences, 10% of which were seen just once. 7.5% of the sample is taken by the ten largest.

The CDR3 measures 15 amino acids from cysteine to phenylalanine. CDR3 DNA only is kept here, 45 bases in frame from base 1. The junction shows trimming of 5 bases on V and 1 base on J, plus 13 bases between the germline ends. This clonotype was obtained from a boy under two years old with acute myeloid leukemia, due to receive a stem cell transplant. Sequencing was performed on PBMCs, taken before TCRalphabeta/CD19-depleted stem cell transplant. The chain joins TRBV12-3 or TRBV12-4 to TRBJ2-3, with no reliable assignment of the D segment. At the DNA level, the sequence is TGTGCCAGCAGTCCTCCCCGAACCCGCACAGATACGCAGTATTTT. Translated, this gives CASSPPRTRTDTQYF.